One sample yielded the 2 T cell receptor beta chains listed below, sequenced in a study of T cell responses to AZD1222 COVID-19 vaccine. Produced via immunoSEQ multiplex PCR; TCRdb's table is partial and in-frame only. The sample carries roughly 89,000 clones, more than 75% recorded once. The specimen comprised peripheral blood, sampled on day 0 of MenACWY control vaccination. Receptors originate from an adult in good health.

The rearrangement joins TRBV12-5 to TRBJ2-2, with D possibly being TRBD1 (6 bases). Germline CDR1 LGHNT, CDR2 FRNRAP. The CDR3 runs 13 residues. V lost 7 bases, J lost 6 bases, and 12 bases lay in between. CDR3 protein: CASAGGIAGELFF. CDR3 in DNA: TGTGCTAGTGCTGGGGGCATAGCCGGGGAGCTGTTTTTT. The full variable domain, with the rest looked up from reference TRBV12-5 and TRBJ2-2, is DARVTQTPRHKVTEMGQEVTMRCQPILGHNTVFWYRQTMMQGLELLAYFRNRAPLDDSGMPKDRFSAEMPDATLATLKIQPSEPRDSAVYFCASAGGIAGELFFGEGSRLTVL.

This clone was seen only once. V is TRBV28 and J is TRBJ2-6; D is possibly TRBD1 or TRBD2 (6 bases each). The CDR3 totals 16 residues. Germline V gives CDR1 MDHEN, CDR2 SYDVKM. The V and J ends lost 5 bases and 4 bases respectively, with 15 bases between them. The CDR3 sequence: CASSPSGAQGANVLTF. CDR3 DNA sequence: TGTGCCAGCAGTCCGTCGGGGGCGCAGGGGGCCAACGTCCTGACTTTC. Combining the CDR3 with reference TRBV28 and TRBJ2-6 gives the whole variable domain DVKVTQSSRYLVKRTGEKVFLECVQDMDHENMFWYRQDPGLGLRLIYFSYDVKMKEKGDIPEGYSVSREKKERFSLILESASTNQTSMYLCASSPSGAQGANVLTFGAGSRLTVL.